This TCR beta chain was identified in a study of blood T cell repertoires in COVID-19. Study in general: The United States, Italy and Spain were the sources of the acute and convalescent COVID-19 samples. PBMCs, B-cell-depleted T cells, or T cells were the source of the cDNA or gDNA that made up the material.

Trimming at V came to 9 bases and at J to 3 bases, leaving 3 bases not matched to a gene. The length of the CDR3 is 13 residues. From germline, CDR1 is ENHRY and CDR2 SYGVKD. Authors' processing steps: Amplification of reference gene primers provided the estimated nucleated cell counts. The method was immunoSEQ multiplex PCR; TCRdb's version includes in-frame clones alone and lacks a portion of them. That table furnishes V, J and clone size, whereas the DNA furnished D and trimming. The sample lists roughly 120,000 clones, roughly 80% seen once, with less than 7.5% in the top ten. The receptor was derived from a man between 65 and 85 years old with acute or convalescent COVID-19. The genes are TRBV10-3 and TRBJ1-1, with 11 bases that match TRBD1. The specimen sequenced was peripheral blood. The CDR3 loop reads CAISGQGDTEAFF. The CDR3 coding sequence is TGTGCCATATCGGGACAGGGGGACACTGAAGCTTTCTTT.